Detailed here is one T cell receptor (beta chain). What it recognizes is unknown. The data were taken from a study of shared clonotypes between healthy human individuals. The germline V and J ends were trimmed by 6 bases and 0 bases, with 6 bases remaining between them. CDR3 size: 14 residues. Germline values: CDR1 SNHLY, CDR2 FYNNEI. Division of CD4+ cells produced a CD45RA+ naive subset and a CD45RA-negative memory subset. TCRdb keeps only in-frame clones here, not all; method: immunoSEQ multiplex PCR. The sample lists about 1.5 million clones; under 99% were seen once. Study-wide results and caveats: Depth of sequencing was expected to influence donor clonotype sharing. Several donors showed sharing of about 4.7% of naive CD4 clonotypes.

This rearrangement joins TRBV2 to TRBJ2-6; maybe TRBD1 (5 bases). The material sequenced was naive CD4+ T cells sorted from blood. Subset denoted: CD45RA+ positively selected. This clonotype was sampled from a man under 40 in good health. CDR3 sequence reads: CASSRDSGANVLTF. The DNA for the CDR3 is TGTGCCAGCAGCAGGGACTCTGGGGCCAACGTCCTGACTTTC.